Below, 10 T cell receptor beta chains from the same sample are listed, as sequenced in a study of cytomegalovirus exposure and HLA in healthy donors. 13 Jbeta primers and 60 Vbeta primers were used for the PCR. Sequencing used immunoSEQ multiplex PCR; TCRdb keeps in-frame clones, though not all of them. The data show 150,000 to 200,000 clones, with under 85% seen just once and 4.1% held by the top ten. The specimen was PBMCs. The source is a man aged 50-60 years in good health and CMV-seropositive.

The chain carries TRBV5-1 and TRBJ2-2; 7 positions match TRBD2. This CDR3 spans 17 amino acids. Trimming took 7 bases from V and 1 from J; bases not matched to a gene: 13. The germline V gene has CDR1 SGHRS and CDR2 YFSETQ. The CDR3 region has the DNA TGCGCCAGCCGAGTGGTGTATGGCGGGGGGAACACCGGGGAGCTGTTTTTT. Protein: CASRVVYGGGNTGELFF.

The CDR3: CASSGGLETQYF. CDR3 nucleotide sequence: TGTGCCAGTTCAGGGGGACTAGAGACCCAGTACTTC. J is TRBJ2-5 and V is TRBV19, with D possibly matching TRBD1 (7 bases). The CDR3 loop spans 12 amino acids. Trimming cost V 8 bases and J 4 bases, with 11 bases left between them. Looked up from germline, CDR1 is LNHDA and CDR2 is SQIVND (reference sequence).

The chain has TRBV5-6 and TRBJ2-7; TRBD2 agrees at 10 bases. The J segment lost 6 bases and the V segment lost 0 bases, leaving 6 bases of the junction unmatched. This CDR3 is built from 15 residues. Germline V CDR1 and CDR2: SGHDT, YYEEEE. In DNA form, the CDR3 reads TGTGCCAGCAGCTTGGCCTCTAGCGGGAGTTCCGAGCAGTACTTC. This codes for CASSLASSGSSEQYF. Based on the CDR3 plus reference TRBV5-6 and TRBJ2-7, the full variable domain is DAGVTQSPTHLIKTRGQQVTLRCSPKSGHDTVSWYQQALGQGPQFIFQYYEEEERQRGNFPDRFSGHQFPNYSSELNVNALLLGDSALYLCASSLASSGSSEQYFGPGTRLTVT.

The chain carries TRBV6-5 and TRBJ2-3; 8 bases are a match to TRBD2. With 0 bases clipped from V and 1 base from J, the junction kept 3 bases outside the gene matches. The CDR3 sequence is 16 residues long. CDR1 is MNHEY and CDR2 is SVGAGI in the germline V gene. The chain's CDR3 is CASSYSTGGRTDTQYF. In DNA, the CDR3 is TGTGCCAGCAGTTACTCGACGGGGGGGCGCACAGATACGCAGTATTTT.

CDR3 region: CASSQRSGGGVADTQYF. CDR3 in DNA: TGTGCCAGCAGCCAACGTTCTGGCGGGGGGGTGGCAGATACGCAGTATTTT. The chain couples TRBV4-2 to TRBJ2-3, with 9 bases fitting TRBD2. The J segment lost 4 bases and the V segment lost 2 bases, leaving 10 bases of the junction unmatched. Germline assignment: CDR1 LGHNA and CDR2 YNFKEQ. CDR3 size: 17 residues.

The chain has TRBV4-2 and TRBJ2-5; 9 nucleotides match TRBD2. The CDR3 contains 16 residues. Germline V gene lookup returns CDR1 LGHNA and CDR2 YNFKEQ. V lost 5 bases and J lost 5; bases outside the gene matches: 12. Here the CDR3 DNA reads TGTGCCAGCAGCTCAGATATGGGACTAGCACGGGAGACCCAGTACTTC. Translated: CASSSDMGLARETQYF.

This clone has a single count. The rearrangement uses TRBV6-5 and TRBJ1-2, with D perhaps matching TRBD1 (6 bases). The V gene lost 10 bases and the J gene lost 2 bases, with 17 bases spanning the gap. Germline-derived CDR1 and CDR2 are MNHEY and SVGAGI. CDR3 size: 14 residues. The CDR3 DNA reads TGTGCCATCACTGCAGGGGACAACAACTATGGCTACACCTTC. This translates into CAITAGDNNYGYTF.

The genes are TRBV6-1 and TRBJ1-5; tentative D call: TRBD1 (5 bases). Germline CDR1 MNHNS, CDR2 SASEGT. Trimming pared 1 base from V and 0 bases from J, leaving 16 bases between. The CDR3 has 18 residues. CDR3 loop: CASSEGTPGLYSNQPQHF. The DNA for the CDR3 is TGTGCCAGCAGTGAAGGGACACCTGGGCTCTATAGCAATCAGCCCCAGCATTTT.

The chain combines TRBV5-1 with TRBJ2-7; TRBD2 matches 8 bases. Germline trimming cut 5 bases from V and 0 bases from J; bases unmatched to any gene: 22. Germline-derived CDR1 and CDR2 are SGHRS and YFSETQ. The CDR3 has 20 residues. The CDR3 nucleotides read TGCGCCAGCAGGCCCGCCCCTTTAGCGGGATCACGGCATAGCTCCTACGAGCAGTACTTC. It yields the protein CASRPAPLAGSRHSSYEQYF.

The chain joins TRBV5-5 to TRBJ2-5; 11 nucleotides agree with TRBD2. The CDR3 spans 15 residues. V lost 5 bases to trimming and J lost 0 bases; unmatched junction nucleotides: 3. The germline gives CDR1 SGHKS, CDR2 YYEKEE (reference sequence). CDR3 region: CASRQGLADQETQYF. The DNA for the CDR3 is TGTGCCAGCAGGCAGGGACTAGCGGACCAAGAGACCCAGTACTTC.